This T cell receptor (beta chain) was recorded in a study of OX40 agonist ivuxolimab in advanced cancers. Study context: Three patients, one with hepatocellular carcinoma and two with cutaneous melanoma, achieved partial responses.

The CDR3 spans 13 residues. The V gene lost 7 bases and the J gene lost 5 bases, with 15 bases spanning the gap. Germline V gene sequence: CDR1 MNHNS, CDR2 SASEGT. Assay: immunoSEQ multiplex PCR; the TCRdb copy retains only in-frame clones and omits some. The sample contains 63,000 or so clones, approximately 80% of which appear only once. Autoimmune disease history or systemic immunosuppression barred patients. The sample here was CD4+ or CD8+ T cells sorted from blood, taken in a trial of the OX40 agonist ivuxolimab. The V gene is TRBV6-1, the J gene TRBJ2-7; D not certain. The sequence was collected from an adult with an advanced solid tumor such as melanoma, head and neck, liver or kidney cancer. CDR3 nucleotide sequence: TGTGCCAGCAAGACTCGGCCGGCTGACGAGCAGTACTTC. This encodes CASKTRPADEQYF.